This T cell receptor (beta chain) was captured by sequencing in a study of T cell clones after liver transplantation. Study overall: TCRbeta sequencing after a pre-transplant mixed lymphocyte reaction identified graft-donor-reactive clones, later tracked in post-transplant blood. Timepoints were pre-transplant, pre-withdrawal, and after withdrawal was completed or failed. Study-level findings and limits: Post-transplant, graft-donor-reactive CD4 TCRbeta sequences in blood dropped significantly in most of the 8 subjects.

As regards this clone: The antigen is unknown.

The V and J ends lost 3 bases and 1 base respectively, with 10 bases between them. The CDR3 length is 15 residues. Looked up from germline, CDR1 is SNHLY and CDR2 is FYNNEI. Sequenced by immunoSEQ multiplex PCR; TCRdb stores in-frame clones only, minus some. The sample contains 12,000 to 15,000 clones, roughly 84% of which appear only once. The sequence was collected from a human patient who received a liver transplant. Some T cells may originate from the graft donor. The sequencing here drew on CD8+ T cells from blood, taken approximately 4 years after liver transplant. The rearrangement uses TRBV2 and TRBJ2-4; D gene ambiguous. CDR3 DNA sequence: TGTGCCAGCAGTGAGTCGGGTGGGGCCAAAAACATTCAGTACTTC. This translates into CASSESGGAKNIQYF. Filled out from reference TRBV2 and TRBJ2-4, the complete variable domain reads EPEVTQTPSHQVTQMGQEVILRCVPISNHLYFYWYRQILGQKVEFLVSFYNNEISEKSEIFDDQFSVERPDGSNFTLKIRSTKLEDSAMYFCASSESGGAKNIQYFGAGTRLSVL.